The T cell receptor (beta chain) described here comes from a study of beta chain features in type 1 diabetes. Of the isolated RNA, all was reverse transcribed, and so the sequenced material was expressed TCRB transcripts. Clones were read by immunoSEQ multiplex PCR, and TCRdb kept only the in-frame ones, dropping some. The sample includes more than 550,000 clones, around an eighth of them seen just once. This clone has a handful of counts. Its antigen is as yet unknown. Overall study results and limits: When Type 1 diabetes patients were examined, their TCRB CDR3s proved moderately but significantly shorter in all four CD4+ subsets.

Germline loops: CDR1 MGHDK, CDR2 SYGVNS. The germline V and J ends were trimmed by 8 bases and 7 bases, with 21 bases remaining between them. The CDR3 spans 14 residues. This clonotype was sampled from a man aged 18-30 years with type 1 diabetes. The chain couples TRBV25-1 to TRBJ2-7; D remains ambiguous. Sequencing input: naive CD4+ T cells from blood. This CDR3 is CASADGSTTGEQYF. CDR3 coding DNA: TGTGCCAGCGCTGACGGTTCTACGACTGGAGAGCAGTACTTC.